This TCR beta chain was obtained from a study of T cell responses to AZD1222 COVID-19 vaccine. General study points: Baseline antibody screening turned up just a handful of seropositive AZD1222 recipients.

The CDR3 runs to 15 residues. V lost 3 bases to trimming and J lost 10 bases; unmatched junction nucleotides: 12. Germline CDR1 is SGDLS and CDR2 is YYNGEE. The data were produced by immunoSEQ multiplex PCR, yet TCRdb's version contains in-frame clones alone and is incomplete. The table records fewer than 200,000 clones, just over 90% of them present only once. Points on this clone: Its antigen is undetermined.

This clonotype was sampled from an adult who received the MenACWY meningococcal vaccine as a control. The chain uses TRBV9 and TRBJ2-1, with 8 bases that match TRBD2. This specimen was peripheral blood, taken 28 days after the second dose of the MenACWY control vaccine. The CDR3 here is CASSDTGTRFGEQFF. CDR3 sequence (DNA): TGTGCCAGCAGCGATACCGGGACTAGGTTCGGGGAGCAGTTCTTC.